This record concerns one T cell receptor beta chain sequence. CDR3 size: 12 residues. The V end was cut by 0 bases, the J end by 8 bases, with 7 bases between. These data belong to a study of blood T cells in healthy people across ages. A second 7 to 11 cycle PCR used barcoded and J-beta primers. One entry per CDR3 protein results from TCRdb running MiXCR on the 5' RACE reads. Found here are 800,000 to 1,300,000 distinct CDR3 sequences, roughly 24% of them singletons; the top ten hold approximately 0.71%. The sample was also reused in another study, on T cells of mothers and their children. That source reports: At roughly 1.6 ug per 15 ul, all of the extracted RNA went into cDNA synthesis. Related mother and child pairs showed slightly greater overlap (not significant) than unrelated pairs did.

Sample: blood. This TCR was sampled from a girl between 2 and 10 years old in good health. This chain uses TRBV12-3 or TRBV12-4 with TRBJ1-2, with D unresolved. The CDR3 DNA reads TGTGCCAGCAGTTTAGCTGCCGGGGGCTACACCTTC. This codes for CASSLAAGGYTF.